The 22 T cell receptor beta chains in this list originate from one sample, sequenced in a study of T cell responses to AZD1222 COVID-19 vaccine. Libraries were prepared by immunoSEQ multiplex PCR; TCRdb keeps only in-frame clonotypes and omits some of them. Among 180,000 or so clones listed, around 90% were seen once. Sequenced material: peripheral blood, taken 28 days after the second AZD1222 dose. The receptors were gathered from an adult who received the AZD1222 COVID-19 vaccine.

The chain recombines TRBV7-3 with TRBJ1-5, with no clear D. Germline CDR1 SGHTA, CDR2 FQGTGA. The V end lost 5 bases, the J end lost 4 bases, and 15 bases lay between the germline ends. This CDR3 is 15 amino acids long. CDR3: CASSLDGSSNQPQHF. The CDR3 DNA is TGTGCCAGCAGCCTGGACGGATCATCTAATCAGCCCCAGCATTTT.

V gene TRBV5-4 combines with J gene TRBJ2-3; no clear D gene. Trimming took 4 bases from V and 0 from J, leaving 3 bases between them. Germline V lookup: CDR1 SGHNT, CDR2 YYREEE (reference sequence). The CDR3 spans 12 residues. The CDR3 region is CASSPSTDTQYF. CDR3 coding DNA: TGTGCCAGCAGCCCTAGCACAGATACGCAGTATTTT. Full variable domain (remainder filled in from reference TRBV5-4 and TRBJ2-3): ETGVTQSPTHLIKTRGQQVTLRCSSQSGHNTVSWYQQALGQGPQFIFQYYREEENGRGNFPPRFSGLQFPNYSSELNVNALELDDSALYLCASSPSTDTQYFGPGTRLTVL.

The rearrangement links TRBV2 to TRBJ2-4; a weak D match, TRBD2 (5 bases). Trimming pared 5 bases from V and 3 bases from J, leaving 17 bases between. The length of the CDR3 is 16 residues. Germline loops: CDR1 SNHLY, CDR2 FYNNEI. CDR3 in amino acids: CASSPRGGRDKNIQYF. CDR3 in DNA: TGTGCCAGCAGTCCTCGTGGAGGCCGGGACAAAAACATTCAGTACTTC.

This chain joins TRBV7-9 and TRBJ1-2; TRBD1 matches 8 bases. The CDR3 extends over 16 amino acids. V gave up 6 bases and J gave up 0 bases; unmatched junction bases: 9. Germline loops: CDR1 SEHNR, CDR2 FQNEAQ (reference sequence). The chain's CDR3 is CASRSGQGLANYGYTF. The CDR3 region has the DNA TGTGCCAGCAGAAGTGGACAGGGATTAGCTAACTATGGCTACACCTTC.

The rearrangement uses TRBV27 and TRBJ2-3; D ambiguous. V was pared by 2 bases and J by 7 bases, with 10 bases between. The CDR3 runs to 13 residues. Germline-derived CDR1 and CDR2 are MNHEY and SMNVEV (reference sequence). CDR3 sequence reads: CASSLPTVNTQYF. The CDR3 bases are TGTGCCAGCAGTTTACCGACGGTTAATACGCAGTATTTT.

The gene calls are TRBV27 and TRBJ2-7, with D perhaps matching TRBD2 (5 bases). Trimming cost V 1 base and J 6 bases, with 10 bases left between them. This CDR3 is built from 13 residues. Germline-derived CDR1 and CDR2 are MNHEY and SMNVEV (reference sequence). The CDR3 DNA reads TGTGCCAGCAGTTTATTCCCCAGCGGCGAGCAGTACTTC. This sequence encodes CASSLFPSGEQYF.

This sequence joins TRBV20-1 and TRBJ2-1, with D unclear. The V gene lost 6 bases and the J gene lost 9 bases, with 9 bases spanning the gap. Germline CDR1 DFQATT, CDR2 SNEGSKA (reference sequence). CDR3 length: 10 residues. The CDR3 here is CSAIASEQFF. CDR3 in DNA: TGCAGTGCAATTGCAAGTGAGCAGTTCTTC.

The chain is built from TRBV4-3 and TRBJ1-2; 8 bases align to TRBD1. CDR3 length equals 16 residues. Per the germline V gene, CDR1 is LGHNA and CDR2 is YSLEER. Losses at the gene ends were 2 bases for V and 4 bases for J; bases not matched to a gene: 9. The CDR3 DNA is TGCGCCAGCAGCCAATTCCCCGGACAGGGCGTCTATGGCTACACCTTC. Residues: CASSQFPGQGVYGYTF.

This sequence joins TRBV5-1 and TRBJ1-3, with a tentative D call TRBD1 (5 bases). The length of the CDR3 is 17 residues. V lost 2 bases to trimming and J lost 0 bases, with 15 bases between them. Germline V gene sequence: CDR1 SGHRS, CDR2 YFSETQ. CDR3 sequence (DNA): TGCGCCAGCAGCTTTGTTGGCGGGGCCGCCTCTGGAAACACCATATATTTT. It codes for CASSFVGGAASGNTIYF. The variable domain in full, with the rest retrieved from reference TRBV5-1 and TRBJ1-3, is KAGVTQTPRYLIKTRGQQVTLSCSPISGHRSVSWYQQTPGQGLQFLFEYFSETQRNKGNFPGRFSGRQFSNSRSEMNVSTLELGDSALYLCASSFVGGAASGNTIYFGEGSWLTVV.

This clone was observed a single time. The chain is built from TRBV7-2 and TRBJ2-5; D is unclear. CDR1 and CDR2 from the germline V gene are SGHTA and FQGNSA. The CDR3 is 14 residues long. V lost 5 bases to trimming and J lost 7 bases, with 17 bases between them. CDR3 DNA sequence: TGTGCCAGCAGCCCACGAGACTGGGCTGGGACCCAGTACTTC. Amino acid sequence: CASSPRDWAGTQYF.

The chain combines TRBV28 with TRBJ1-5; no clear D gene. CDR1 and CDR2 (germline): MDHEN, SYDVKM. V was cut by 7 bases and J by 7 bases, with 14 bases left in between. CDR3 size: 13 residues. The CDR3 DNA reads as TGTGCCAGCACCCGAGGGCTAGGGCAGCCCCAGCATTTT. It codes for CASTRGLGQPQHF.

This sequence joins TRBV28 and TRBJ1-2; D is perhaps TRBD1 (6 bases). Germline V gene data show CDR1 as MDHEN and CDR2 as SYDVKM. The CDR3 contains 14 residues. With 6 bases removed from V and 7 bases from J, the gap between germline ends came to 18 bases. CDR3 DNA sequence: TGTGCCAGCAGCCCAGGGGACCCTCGGGGTGGCTACACCTTC. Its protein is CASSPGDPRGGYTF.

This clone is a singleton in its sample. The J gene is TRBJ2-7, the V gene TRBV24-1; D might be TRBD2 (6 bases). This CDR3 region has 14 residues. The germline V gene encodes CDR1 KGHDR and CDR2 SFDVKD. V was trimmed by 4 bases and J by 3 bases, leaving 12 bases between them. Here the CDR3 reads CATSEGLANYEQYF. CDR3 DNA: TGTGCCACCAGTGAGGGACTGGCTAACTACGAGCAGTACTTC.

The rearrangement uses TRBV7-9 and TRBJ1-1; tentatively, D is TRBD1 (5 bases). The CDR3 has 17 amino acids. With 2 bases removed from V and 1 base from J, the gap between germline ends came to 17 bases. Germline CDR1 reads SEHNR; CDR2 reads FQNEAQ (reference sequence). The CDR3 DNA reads TGTGCCAGCAGCTTACCGACATCAGGGTGGGGGAACACTGAAGCTTTCTTT. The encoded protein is CASSLPTSGWGNTEAFF.

CDR3 DNA: TGCGCCAGCAGTCAATGCGGGGGTTCGGGCCAAGAGACCCAGTACTTC. This sequence encodes CASSQCGGSGQETQYF. V usage is TRBV23-1 and J usage is TRBJ2-5; 7 bases are a match to TRBD2. Being an ORF, TRBV23-1 has a function that is uncertain. The CDR3 runs 16 residues. V shed 1 base, J shed 1 base, and the junction held 6 bases outside the gene matches.

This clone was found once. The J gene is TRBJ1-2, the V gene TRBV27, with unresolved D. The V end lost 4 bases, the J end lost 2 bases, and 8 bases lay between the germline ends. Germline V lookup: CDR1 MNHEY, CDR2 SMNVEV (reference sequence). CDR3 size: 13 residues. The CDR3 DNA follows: TGTGCCAGCAGTTCGGACGGGAACTATGGCTACACCTTC. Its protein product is CASSSDGNYGYTF.

The CDR3 sequence: CASSLGGATNEKLFF. The CDR3 DNA follows: TGCGCCAGCAGCTTGGGGGGTGCAACTAATGAAAAACTGTTTTTT. This chain links TRBV5-1 with TRBJ1-4, with no clear D. The CDR3 sequence is 15 residues long. In germline, CDR1 is SGHRS, CDR2 YFSETQ. With 0 bases removed from V and 0 bases from J, the gap between germline ends came to 6 bases.

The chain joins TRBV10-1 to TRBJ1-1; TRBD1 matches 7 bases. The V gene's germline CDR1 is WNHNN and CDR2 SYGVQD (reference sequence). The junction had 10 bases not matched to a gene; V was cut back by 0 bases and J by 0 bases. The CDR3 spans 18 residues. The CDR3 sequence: CASSESPGGLAVNTEAFF. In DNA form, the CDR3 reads TGCGCCAGCAGTGAGTCGCCAGGGGGATTGGCTGTGAACACTGAAGCTTTCTTT.

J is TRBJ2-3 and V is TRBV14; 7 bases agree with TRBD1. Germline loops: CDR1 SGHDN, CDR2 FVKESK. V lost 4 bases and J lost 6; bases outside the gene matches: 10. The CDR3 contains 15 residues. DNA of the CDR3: TGTGCCAGCAGCCTTACAGGGGATCCACGGGATACGCAGTATTTT. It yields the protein CASSLTGDPRDTQYF.

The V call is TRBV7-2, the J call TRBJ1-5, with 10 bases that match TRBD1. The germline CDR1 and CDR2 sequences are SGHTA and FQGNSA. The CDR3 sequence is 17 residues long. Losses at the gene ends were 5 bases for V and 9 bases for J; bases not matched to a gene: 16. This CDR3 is CASSAPGQGTLWRPQHF. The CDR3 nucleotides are TGTGCCAGCAGCGCGCCGGGACAGGGGACCCTTTGGAGGCCCCAGCATTTT.

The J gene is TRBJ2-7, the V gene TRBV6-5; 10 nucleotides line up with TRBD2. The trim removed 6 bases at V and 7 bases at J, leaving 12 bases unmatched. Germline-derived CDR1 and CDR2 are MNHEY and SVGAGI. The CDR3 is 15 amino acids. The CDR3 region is CASSPEAGGTREQYF. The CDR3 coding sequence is TGTGCCAGCAGCCCAGAAGCGGGAGGGACCCGGGAGCAGTACTTC.

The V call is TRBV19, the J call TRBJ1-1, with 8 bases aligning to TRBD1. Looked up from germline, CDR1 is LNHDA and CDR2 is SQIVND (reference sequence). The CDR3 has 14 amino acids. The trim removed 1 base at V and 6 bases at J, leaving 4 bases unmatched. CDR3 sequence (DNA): TGTGCCAGTAGTATAGGACAGGGGATCGCTGAAGCTTTCTTT. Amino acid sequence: CASSIGQGIAEAFF.